These 20 T cell receptor beta chains were sequenced from one sample in a study of response to subunit inactivated influenza vaccine. TCRdb itself ran the RT-PCR reads through MiXCR, one entry per CDR3 protein. The sample comprises just under 550,000 distinct CDR3 sequences, around 21% of which are singletons, and around 2.8% rests with the top ten. The sample also formed part of further work on T cells expressing NK-cell markers. That work states: Beta-chain TCR cDNA was generated via 5'RACE template switching with UMIs.

The source was CD4+ T cells sorted from PBMCs, collected 12 days after vaccination. The receptors shown here come from a middle-aged man who received an inactivated influenza vaccine.

This clonotype has only a few counts. V and J are TRBV10-3 and TRBJ2-7, with TRBD1 as a possible D gene (6 bases). The CDR3 has 12 residues. Germline values: CDR1 ENHRY, CDR2 SYGVKD. V lost 3 bases and J 9 bases, leaving 12 bases between the germline ends. DNA for the CDR3: TGTGCCATCAGTGACGAGCCACAGGGGCAGTACTTC. It encodes CAISDEPQGQYF.

In this sample, this clonotype turned up a few times. V usage is TRBV15 and J usage is TRBJ2-5, with D possibly being TRBD2 (6 bases). V lost 5 bases and J 1 base, leaving 20 bases between the germline ends. The CDR3 sequence is 17 residues long. CDR1 is LNHNV, CDR2 YYDKDF, per germline (reference sequence). In nucleotides, the CDR3 is TGTGCCACCAGCCATACTAAGCTCGGGGGAATCCAAGAGACCCAGTACTTC. This translates into CATSHTKLGGIQETQYF.

In the case of this clonotype: At one boundary the junction diverges from the germline segment, which might be a read error. The rearrangement uses TRBV20-1 and TRBJ1-2; D not resolved. The CDR3 sequence is 8 residues long. From germline, CDR1 is DFQATT and CDR2 SNEGSKA (reference sequence). CDR3 coding DNA: TGCAGTGCTACCGGGCCGTCCTTC. Its translation is CSATGPSF.

This chain uses TRBV11-1 with TRBJ2-7; D unresolved. The germline gives CDR1 SGHAT, CDR2 FQDESV (reference sequence). The CDR3 is made up of 11 amino acids. Trimming pared 5 bases from V and 8 bases from J, leaving 10 bases between. CDR3 DNA sequence: TGTGCCAGCAGCGGCGTGGGAAAGCAGTACTTC. It translates to CASSGVGKQYF.

The chain recombines TRBV27 with TRBJ1-5; D not certain. Germline CDR1 and CDR2: MNHEY and SMNVEV (reference sequence). V dropped 8 bases and J dropped 7 bases, with 18 bases sitting between them. The CDR3 consists of 14 residues. In nucleotides, the CDR3 is TGTGCCAGCCGCCCACAGTTTCAGAGCCAGCCCCAGCATTTT. Translated: CASRPQFQSQPQHF.

The V and J genes are TRBV5-1 and TRBJ1-1, with D perhaps TRBD1 (6 bases). V lost 0 bases, J lost 6 bases, and 15 bases lay in between. CDR1 and CDR2 (germline): SGHRS, YFSETQ. This CDR3 has 15 amino acids. The CDR3 here is CASSLEGGSIPEAFF. The CDR3 DNA is TGCGCCAGCAGCTTGGAGGGGGGCTCGATCCCTGAAGCTTTCTTT.

This clonotype came up a few times. The chain employs TRBV6-5 and TRBJ2-2, with D uncertain. Trimming took off 2 bases at V and 0 bases at J, with 7 bases between the two ends. Germline loops: CDR1 MNHEY, CDR2 SVGAGI. The CDR3 has 15 amino acids. The CDR3 sequence is CASSYHRSNTGELFF. Here the CDR3 DNA reads TGTGCCAGCAGTTACCATAGGTCGAACACCGGGGAGCTGTTTTTT.

This clonotype was found many times. The chain joins TRBV29-1 to TRBJ2-5; 7 bases agree with TRBD1. V shed 5 bases and J 4 bases; nucleotides not matched to a gene: 7. The CDR3 has 13 amino acids. CDR1 SQVTM and CDR2 ANQGSEA come from the germline V gene. This CDR3 reads CSVRTGQAETQYF. DNA for the CDR3: TGCAGCGTTCGGACAGGTCAAGCAGAGACCCAGTACTTC.

This clonotype showed up many times. The chain combines TRBV12-3 or TRBV12-4 with TRBJ2-3; TRBD2 matches 14 bases. V dropped 8 bases and J dropped 8; count of bases not matched to a gene: 3. The CDR3 sequence is 13 residues long. CDR3 sequence reads: CASGTSGRTTQYF. In DNA, the CDR3 is TGTGCCAGCGGGACTAGCGGGAGAACTACGCAGTATTTT.

This clonotype was seen a few times. V and J are TRBV7-9 and TRBJ1-2; 9 bases line up with TRBD1. The CDR3 is 15 amino acids. V trimming: 5 bases; J trimming: 3 bases; junction bases outside the gene matches: 7. CDR1 is SEHNR, CDR2 FQNEAQ, per germline (reference sequence). CDR3 loop: CASSPRGQGDYGYTF. DNA of the CDR3: TGTGCCAGCAGCCCTAGGGGACAGGGCGACTATGGCTACACCTTC.

This chain connects TRBV19 to TRBJ2-2; 12 bases fit TRBD2. Germline V lookup: CDR1 LNHDA, CDR2 SQIVND (reference sequence). CDR3 length equals 13 residues. The V gene end was trimmed by 8 bases and the J gene end by 5 bases; junction bases not matched to a gene: 0. The CDR3 loop reads CASGTSGTGELFF. The CDR3 region has the DNA TGTGCCAGTGGGACTAGCGGGACCGGGGAGCTGTTTTTT.

This clonotype has more than one count but fewer than ten. The V call is TRBV6-2 or TRBV6-3, the J call TRBJ2-7; D remains unclear. Between the trimmed V and J ends, which lost 4 bases and 0 bases, there was a span of 7 bases. CDR1 and CDR2 (germline): MNHEY, SVGEGT. The CDR3 runs 13 residues. Here the CDR3 reads CASSSPFSYEQYF. The CDR3 DNA follows: TGTGCCAGCAGTTCCCCCTTCTCCTACGAGCAGTACTTC.

The sample holds many counts of this clonotype. The chain uses TRBV7-2 and TRBJ2-3; 9 bases map to TRBD1. The CDR3 contains 16 residues. V was clipped by 5 bases and J by 3 bases; unmatched bases: 9. From germline, CDR1 is SGHTA and CDR2 FQGNSA. The CDR3 DNA reads TGTGCCAGCAGCAAGGGACAGGGAACTAGGACAGATACGCAGTATTTT. It yields the protein CASSKGQGTRTDTQYF. Using reference TRBV7-2 and TRBJ2-3 for the parts outside the CDR3, the full variable domain is GAGVSQSPSNKVTEKGKDVELRCDPISGHTALYWYRQSLGQGLEFLIYFQGNSAPDKSGLPSDRFSAERTGGSVSTLTIQRTQQEDSAVYLCASSKGQGTRTDTQYFGPGTRLTVL.

This sequence joins TRBV5-4 and TRBJ1-2; D remains unclear. The CDR3 covers 15 residues. Germline CDR1 reads SGHNT; CDR2 reads YYREEE (reference sequence). Trimming cost V 0 bases and J 4 bases, with 13 bases left between them. DNA for the CDR3: TGTGCCAGCAGCTTGGGGGGTGGCCGAACCTATGGCTACACCTTC. This sequence encodes CASSLGGGRTYGYTF.

This sequence joins TRBV5-1 and TRBJ2-5; D possibly corresponds to TRBD1 (6 bases). This CDR3 comprises 13 residues. Trimming shortened V by 7 bases and J by 5 bases, and 15 bases separated the two germline ends. Germline CDR1 reads SGHRS; CDR2 reads YFSETQ. The CDR3: CASGGSPSETQYF. CDR3 coding DNA: TGCGCCAGCGGGGGCAGTCCCAGTGAGACCCAGTACTTC.

In this sample, this clonotype turned up a few times. The chain joins TRBV2 to TRBJ2-7, with 8 bases matching TRBD1. Germline CDR1 is SNHLY and CDR2 is FYNNEI. The V gene end was trimmed by 4 bases and the J gene end by 2 bases; junction bases not matched to a gene: 1. The CDR3 runs 13 residues. The CDR3 is CASSGTGTYEQYF. The CDR3 bases are TGTGCCAGCAGTGGGACAGGGACCTACGAGCAGTACTTC. Full variable domain (outside the CDR3, taken from reference TRBV2 and TRBJ2-7): EPEVTQTPSHQVTQMGQEVILRCVPISNHLYFYWYRQILGQKVEFLVSFYNNEISEKSEIFDDQFSVERPDGSNFTLKIRSTKLEDSAMYFCASSGTGTYEQYFGPGTRLTVT.

The chain carries TRBV7-9 and TRBJ1-4, with unresolved D. CDR1 and CDR2 from the germline V gene are SEHNR and FQNEAQ (reference sequence). The V end lost 3 bases, the J end lost 10 bases, and 18 bases lay between the germline ends. The CDR3 covers 15 residues. In DNA, the CDR3 is TGTGCCAGCAGCTTGGACCGGGCCCAAGGAGGAAAACTGTTTTTT. This encodes CASSLDRAQGGKLFF. The full variable domain, completed using reference TRBV7-9 and TRBJ1-4, is DTGVSQNPRHKITKRGQNVTFRCDPISEHNRLYWYRQTLGQGPEFLTYFQNEAQLEKSRLLSDRFSAERPKGSFSTLEIQRTEQGDSAMYLCASSLDRAQGGKLFFGSGTQLSVL.

This clonotype was counted many times. The chain recombines TRBV5-1 with TRBJ1-2; no firm D call. Germline CDR1 and CDR2: SGHRS and YFSETQ. The V end lost 3 bases, the J end lost 4 bases, and 10 bases lay between the germline ends. CDR3 length: 13 amino acids. In DNA form, the CDR3 reads TGCGCCAGCAGCTCCAGATCAATCTATGGCTACACCTTC. Translation gives CASSSRSIYGYTF.

The chain joins TRBV6-1 to TRBJ1-1, with no clear D. V lost 10 bases and J lost 5, with 20 bases in between. This CDR3 has 14 amino acids. Germline CDR1 MNHNS, CDR2 SASEGT. The CDR3 is CAISLSARSTEAFF. Here the CDR3 DNA reads TGTGCCATCAGCCTCTCCGCAAGAAGTACTGAAGCTTTCTTT.

The sample holds a few counts of this clonotype. The CDR3: CASSENSGRDEQYF. CDR3 nucleotides: TGTGCCAGCAGCGAAAACTCGGGCAGGGACGAGCAGTACTTC. The chain joins TRBV7-9 to TRBJ2-7, with a possible D match to TRBD1 (5 bases). The V gene lost 5 bases and the J gene lost 5 bases, with 16 bases spanning the gap. The CDR3 is 14 residues long. Germline CDR1 is SEHNR and CDR2 is FQNEAQ (reference sequence).